The 29 T cell receptor beta chains reported below all come from one sample, sequenced in a study of blood T cell repertoires in COVID-19 (dated by TCRdb to 2018 to 2021). The library came from the immunoSEQ multiplex PCR assay. In TCRdb, the immuneACCESS table is reduced to in-frame sequences with V and J assigned. These tables do not hold every clone; where another copy was compared, an unresolved V gene accounts for under half, and the others remain unexplained. A total of fewer than 85,000 clones appear in this sample, around 82% of them only once. The ten largest clones take up 25% to 30% of the sample. Sequencing was done on a sample of peripheral blood. The receptors here all came from a human donor in a cohort sampled during active COVID-19.

V is TRBV27 and J is TRBJ2-7; the D gene is possibly TRBD1 (6 bases). V was clipped by 6 bases and J by 6 bases, with 21 bases between them. CDR3 length: 15 residues. Germline V lookup: CDR1 MNHEY, CDR2 SMNVEV (reference sequence). The DNA for the CDR3 is TGTGCCAGCAGCCAAACTAGGACAGAGTACGTCGAGCAGTACTTC. As protein: CASSQTRTEYVEQYF.

The CDR3 nucleotides read TGTGCCAGCAGCTCAAGACTGACAGGTTCGCCCTACAATGAGCAGTTCTTC. It yields the protein CASSSRLTGSPYNEQFF. The J gene is TRBJ2-1, the V gene TRBV11-2, with D perhaps matching TRBD1 (6 bases). The CDR3 extends over 17 amino acids. V was shortened by 4 bases and J by 2 bases, with 18 bases between the two germline ends. Germline loops: CDR1 SGHAT, CDR2 FQNNGV.

CDR3 protein: CASTTQGQKGYTF. DNA for the CDR3: TGTGCCAGTACCACACAGGGTCAGAAGGGCTACACCTTC. The chain uses TRBV19 and TRBJ1-2; the D gene is possibly TRBD1 (6 bases). The V gene's germline CDR1 is LNHDA and CDR2 SQIVND (reference sequence). The V gene lost 7 bases and the J gene lost 8 bases, with 17 bases spanning the gap. The CDR3 extends over 13 amino acids.

This clone was found once. The CDR3 sequence: CASSLSFLSSGANVLTF. The CDR3 nucleotides read TGTGCCAGCAGTTTGTCATTCTTGAGCTCTGGGGCCAACGTCCTGACTTTC. The J gene is TRBJ2-6, the V gene TRBV27; D remains unclear. V lost 3 bases, J lost 0 bases, and 12 bases lay in between. The germline CDR1 and CDR2 sequences are MNHEY and SMNVEV (reference sequence). This CDR3 spans 17 amino acids.

This clone has only one observation. The rearrangement joins TRBV12-3 or TRBV12-4 to TRBJ2-5; D not certain. The CDR3 length is 13 residues. The V end was cut by 7 bases, the J end by 0 bases, with 9 bases between. In nucleotides, the CDR3 is TGTGCCAGCACCCCCGGGTACCAAGAGACCCAGTACTTC. Translating it yields CASTPGYQETQYF.

This clone has a handful of counts. The chain couples TRBV9 to TRBJ1-2; 10 bases match TRBD1. CDR1 and CDR2 (germline): SGDLS, YYNGEE. The CDR3 runs to 13 residues. The ends lost 4 bases at V and 6 bases at J; junction bases unmatched: 3. In nucleotides, the CDR3 is TGTGCCAGCAGCTCCGGGACAGGGGATGGCTACACCTTC. This translates into CASSSGTGDGYTF.

This chain links TRBV28 with TRBJ1-5; TRBD1 might be the D (5 bases). CDR3 length: 12 residues. Germline V CDR1 and CDR2: MDHEN, SYDVKM. V was pared by 10 bases and J by 7 bases, with 14 bases between. The DNA of the CDR3 is TGTGCCATCGACCCAGGGTCACAGCCCCAGCATTTT. It yields the protein CAIDPGSQPQHF.

Regarding this clone: One junction end disagrees with the germline gene, perhaps due to a read error. This chain connects TRBV7-2 to TRBJ1-4, with D maybe TRBD1 (5 bases). The CDR3 has 15 residues. Germline lookup yields CDR1 SGHTA and CDR2 FQGNSA. CDR3 protein: CASSIGNRFNEKLFF. The CDR3 region has the DNA TGTGCCAGCTCCATAGGGAACAGGTTTAATGAGAAACTGTTTTTT.

This chain links TRBV18 with TRBJ1-3; D might be TRBD1 (6 bases). This CDR3 spans 17 amino acids. Germline assignment: CDR1 KGHSH and CDR2 LQKENI. The germline V and J ends were trimmed by 3 bases and 0 bases, with 15 bases remaining between them. CDR3 protein: CASSPPGTYRSGNTIYF. The CDR3 nucleotides are TGTGCCAGCTCACCCCCCGGGACATACCGCTCTGGAAACACCATATATTTT.

The gene calls are TRBV5-5 and TRBJ2-5; TRBD1 matches at 8 bases. Germline V CDR1 and CDR2: SGHKS, YYEKEE (reference sequence). The CDR3 spans 15 residues. After removal of 1 base from V and 5 bases from J, the junction contained 7 bases not matched to a gene. In DNA, the CDR3 is TGTGCCAGCAGCTTGTACACAGGGGGTGGTGAGACCCAGTACTTC. This sequence encodes CASSLYTGGGETQYF.

The chain combines TRBV4-1 with TRBJ1-6; TRBD1 aligns across 9 bases. The germline CDR1 and CDR2 sequences are MGHRA and YSYEKL. This CDR3 spans 18 amino acids. Trimming removed 0 bases from V and 7 bases from J; junction bases left unmatched: 10. The CDR3 region is CASSQDPDRGLLNSPLHF. DNA of the CDR3: TGCGCCAGCAGCCAAGATCCAGACAGGGGGTTACTAAATTCACCCCTCCACTTT.

The chain links TRBV6-5 to TRBJ2-3; 9 nucleotides line up with TRBD2. The V gene's germline CDR1 is MNHEY and CDR2 SVGAGI. CDR3 length equals 16 residues. V gave up 1 base and J gave up 0 bases; unmatched junction bases: 2. CDR3 amino acids: CASSYFAGGSTDTQYF. In DNA, the CDR3 is TGTGCCAGCAGTTACTTCGCGGGGGGGAGCACAGATACGCAGTATTTT.

This rearrangement joins TRBV29-1 to TRBJ2-1, with D maybe TRBD1 (5 bases). The CDR3 loop spans 12 amino acids. CDR1 and CDR2 from the germline V gene are SQVTM and ANQGSEA. V lost 7 bases and J lost 5, with 12 bases in between. In nucleotides, the CDR3 is TGCAGCGCTTTAATGACAGACAATGAGCAGTTCTTC. It translates to CSALMTDNEQFF.

The genes are TRBV2 and TRBJ2-7; 7 nucleotides align to TRBD1. J was trimmed by 0 bases and V by 6 bases; bases with no gene match: 5. Germline assignment: CDR1 SNHLY and CDR2 FYNNEI. The CDR3 length is 14 residues. Here the CDR3 reads CASSTDRYSYEQYF. The CDR3 nucleotides are TGTGCCAGCAGCACGGACAGGTACTCCTACGAGCAGTACTTC.

This sequence joins TRBV6-1 and TRBJ1-4, with 7 bases that match TRBD1. V lost 2 bases to trimming and J lost 6 bases; unmatched junction nucleotides: 6. Germline V CDR1 and CDR2: MNHNS, SASEGT. The length of the CDR3 is 15 residues. CDR3 coding DNA: TGTGCCAGCAGTGAATCAGGGGGAGCCTATGAAAAACTGTTTTTT. Protein sequence: CASSESGGAYEKLFF.

The rearrangement joins TRBV4-1 to TRBJ2-5; D call uncertain. V lost 0 bases and J 7 bases, leaving 9 bases between the germline ends. CDR1 is MGHRA and CDR2 is YSYEKL in the germline V gene. The CDR3 consists of 13 residues. In DNA, the CDR3 is TGCGCCAGCAGCCAAGAGACCACGGGGACCCAGTACTTC. This gives the protein CASSQETTGTQYF.

V gene TRBV9 combines with J gene TRBJ1-4, with 8 bases matching TRBD1. Looked up from germline, CDR1 is SGDLS and CDR2 is YYNGEE. Unmatched junction bases numbered 6, after V lost 0 bases and J lost 8 bases. This CDR3 has 15 residues. The CDR3 nucleotides are TGTGCCAGCAGCGTAGCAGGACAGGGAGACGAAAAACTGTTTTTT. Translating it yields CASSVAGQGDEKLFF. Filled out from reference TRBV9 and TRBJ1-4, the complete variable domain reads DSGVTQTPKHLITATGQRVTLRCSPRSGDLSVYWYQQSLDQGLQFLIQYYNGEERAKGNILERFSAQQFPDLHSELNLSSLELGDSALYFCASSVAGQGDEKLFFGSGTQLSVL.

This chain joins TRBV29-1 and TRBJ1-4; 9 positions agree with TRBD1. The germline V gene has CDR1 SQVTM and CDR2 ANQGSEA. This CDR3 has 15 residues. V lost 6 bases and J lost 7; bases outside the gene matches: 12. CDR3 DNA sequence: TGCAGCGTGATCACCGCGGGACAGGGTCGTGAAAAACTGTTTTTT. This encodes CSVITAGQGREKLFF.

The chain combines TRBV5-1 with TRBJ2-2; 7 nucleotides agree with TRBD1. V lost 4 bases to trimming and J lost 7 bases; unmatched junction nucleotides: 7. The CDR3 runs 14 residues. Germline CDR1 SGHRS, CDR2 YFSETQ. The DNA of the CDR3 is TGCGCCAGCAGCATCGACAGGGTCGGCGGGGAGCTGTTTTTT. It specifies CASSIDRVGGELFF.

In this sample, this clone turned up a few times. The chain combines TRBV11-3 with TRBJ2-1; 8 bases map to TRBD2. Germline CDR1 and CDR2: SGHNT and YENEEA. This CDR3 comprises 16 residues. V shed 0 bases, J shed 0 bases, and the junction held 1 base outside the gene matches. As DNA, the CDR3 is TGTGCCAGCAGCTTAGACAGCGGGGGCTCCTACAATGAGCAGTTCTTC. Amino acids: CASSLDSGGSYNEQFF.

This clone was found once. The chain combines TRBV5-3 with TRBJ2-7; possible D gene TRBD2, 6 bases. TRBV5-3 is marked as an open reading frame, function uncertain. Trimming shortened V by 3 bases and J by 2 bases, and 18 bases separated the two germline ends. CDR3 length: 16 amino acids. The CDR3 DNA is TGTGCCAGAAGCTCCGTCGGCGGGGCGCCGACCTACGAGCAGTACTTC. It is translated as CARSSVGGAPTYEQYF.

V gene TRBV10-3 combines with J gene TRBJ2-2; 8 bases are shared with TRBD1. With V trimmed by 6 bases and J by 4 bases, 4 bases remained unmatched. This CDR3 has 14 residues. Germline V gene sequence: CDR1 ENHRY, CDR2 SYGVKD. The CDR3 bases are TGTGCCATCAGGGGGCAGGGGGCCACCGGGGAGCTGTTTTTT. Translated, it gives CAIRGQGATGELFF.

CDR3 in DNA: TGTGCCAGCACCTTGGAAGGGGCAGGGACCGGGGAGCTGTTTTTT. Its protein product is CASTLEGAGTGELFF. V is TRBV27 and J is TRBJ2-2; D is perhaps TRBD1 (5 bases). CDR1 MNHEY and CDR2 SMNVEV come from the germline V gene (reference sequence). The V end was cut by 7 bases, the J end by 5 bases, with 17 bases between. The CDR3 contains 15 residues.

This clone appeared once. The V gene is TRBV6-6, the J gene TRBJ2-1, with 8 bases matching TRBD1. The CDR3 totals 15 residues. The germline V gene encodes CDR1 MNHNY and CDR2 SVGAGI (reference sequence). V dropped 6 bases and J dropped 9; count of bases not matched to a gene: 13. CDR3: CASSLRTGSIGEQFF. The CDR3 DNA follows: TGTGCCAGCAGCCTGAGGACAGGGTCTATTGGTGAGCAGTTCTTC.

The chain is built from TRBV6-5 and TRBJ1-6; D not resolved. This CDR3 is 15 amino acids long. CDR1 is MNHEY and CDR2 is SVGAGI in the germline V gene. Trimming cost V 6 bases and J 8 bases, with 17 bases left between them. In DNA form, the CDR3 reads TGTGCCAGCAGCGTGGGAGCCCCCGCCGATTCACCCCTCCACTTT. It yields the protein CASSVGAPADSPLHF.

V is TRBV19 and J is TRBJ2-7; 9 bases are a match to TRBD2. The germline V gene encodes CDR1 LNHDA and CDR2 SQIVND (reference sequence). The trim removed 1 base at V and 2 bases at J, leaving 3 bases unmatched. The CDR3 contains 15 residues. Here the CDR3 reads CASSIVSGGTYEQYF. DNA for the CDR3: TGTGCCAGTAGTATAGTAAGCGGGGGGACCTACGAGCAGTACTTC.

This clone was seen more than once but under ten times. The genes are TRBV5-4 and TRBJ2-7, with D possibly matching TRBD1 (6 bases). This CDR3 comprises 13 residues. The germline V and J ends were trimmed by 5 bases and 6 bases, with 15 bases remaining between them. Germline assignment: CDR1 SGHNT and CDR2 YYREEE (reference sequence). The CDR3 DNA sequence: TGTGCCAGCAGTCCTACAACAGGGCGCGAGCAGTACTTC. Protein sequence: CASSPTTGREQYF.

The rearrangement uses TRBV7-3 and TRBJ1-6, with TRBD1 as a possible D gene (5 bases). The CDR3 runs 15 residues. Trimming left V 3 bases short and J 3 bases short, with 9 bases between. The germline V gene encodes CDR1 SGHTA and CDR2 FQGTGA. The CDR3 nucleotides are TGTGCCAGCAGCTTTGACAGCAACTATAATTCACCCCTCCACTTT. Its protein is CASSFDSNYNSPLHF. The whole variable domain, filled in from reference TRBV7-3 and TRBJ1-6, reads GAGVSQTPSNKVTEKGKYVELRCDPISGHTALYWYRQSLGQGPEFLIYFQGTGAADDSGLPNDRFFAVRPEGSVSTLKIQRTERGDSAVYLCASSFDSNYNSPLHFGNGTRLTVT.

This clone appeared a single time. The same CDR3 can be traced to other DNA sequences in this sample. The chain joins TRBV6-5 to TRBJ1-2, with a weak D call TRBD1 (5 bases). Trimming cost V 3 bases and J 4 bases, with 9 bases left between them. This CDR3 is 13 amino acids long. Germline loops: CDR1 MNHEY, CDR2 SVGAGI. Here the CDR3 reads CASSYSGFYGYTF. Here the CDR3 DNA reads TGTGCCAGCAGTTATTCAGGGTTCTATGGCTACACCTTC.